These 29 T cell receptor beta chains were sequenced from one sample in a study of blood T cell repertoires in COVID-19. Profiling relied on immunoSEQ multiplex PCR, and the TCRdb table lists in-frame clones only, not all of them. Of about 440,000 clones listed, about 87% are singletons. Sequencing input: peripheral blood. The source of these receptors is a woman aged 45 to 65 with COVID-19, enrolled during active disease.

This sequence joins TRBV12-5 and TRBJ2-2, with D unclear. Germline CDR1 is LGHNT and CDR2 is FRNRAP. The V end was cut by 2 bases, the J end by 5 bases, with 12 bases between. This CDR3 spans 15 amino acids. The CDR3 region has the DNA TGTGCTAGTGGTTTGCGGGTCAGCGAAACCGGGGAGCTGTTTTTT. Its translation: CASGLRVSETGELFF.

The V and J genes are TRBV11-3 and TRBJ2-6, with TRBD1 as a possible D gene (5 bases). With 4 bases removed from V and 3 bases from J, the gap between germline ends came to 7 bases. Germline assignment: CDR1 SGHNT and CDR2 YENEEA. CDR3 size: 14 residues. CDR3 protein: CASSSGNGANVLTF. Here the CDR3 DNA reads TGTGCCAGCAGCTCAGGGAATGGGGCCAACGTCCTGACTTTC.

This rearrangement joins TRBV25-1 to TRBJ2-2, with a tentative D call TRBD1 (6 bases). Germline V gives CDR1 MGHDK, CDR2 SYGVNS. The V end was cut by 6 bases, the J end by 0 bases, with 14 bases between. The CDR3 spans 16 residues. CDR3 loop: CASSPRGPSNTGELFF. The CDR3 coding sequence is TGTGCCAGCAGCCCCAGGGGTCCGTCGAACACCGGGGAGCTGTTTTTT.

The rearrangement uses TRBV5-1 and TRBJ2-3; 12 nucleotides line up with TRBD2. V dropped 1 base and J dropped 2; count of bases not matched to a gene: 8. Germline V gene sequence: CDR1 SGHRS, CDR2 YFSETQ. The CDR3 loop spans 18 amino acids. CDR3 sequence: CASSLSGLAGSYTDTQYF. The CDR3 nucleotides are TGCGCCAGCAGCTTGAGTGGACTAGCGGGGAGCTACACAGATACGCAGTATTTT.

This clone was recorded only once. The chain employs TRBV11-2 and TRBJ2-1, with 12 bases lining up with TRBD2. Germline CDR1 and CDR2: SGHAT and FQNNGV. CDR3 length: 16 residues. After removal of 1 base from V and 4 bases from J, the junction contained 2 bases not matched to a gene. Written as DNA, the CDR3 is TGTGCCAGCAGCTTAGGCCTAGCGGGGGGGTACAATGAGCAGTTCTTC. Amino acid sequence: CASSLGLAGGYNEQFF.

This chain links TRBV5-1 with TRBJ2-5; tentatively, D is TRBD1 (5 bases). In germline, CDR1 is SGHRS, CDR2 YFSETQ. This CDR3 spans 15 amino acids. V gave up 3 bases and J gave up 6 bases, with 18 bases separating them. The CDR3 nucleotides read TGCGCCAGCAGCTGGACACCCCGAAGCCTAAAGACCCAGTACTTC. Translation: CASSWTPRSLKTQYF.

The chain joins TRBV27 to TRBJ1-1, with no clear D. The CDR3 loop spans 13 amino acids. The germline CDR1 and CDR2 sequences are MNHEY and SMNVEV (reference sequence). V lost 6 bases and J 1 base, leaving 9 bases between the germline ends. The CDR3 DNA reads TGTGCCAGCAGCCCTCGACAGAACACTGAAGCTTTCTTT. It yields the protein CASSPRQNTEAFF.

This chain links TRBV7-2 with TRBJ1-2; D is possibly TRBD1 (5 bases). The germline V gene has CDR1 SGHTA and CDR2 FQGNSA. There are 15 residues in the CDR3. Deletions cut 4 bases from V and 6 bases from J, with 18 bases between. CDR3 residues: CASSSIGTPGHGYTF. Written as DNA, the CDR3 is TGTGCCAGCAGCTCGATCGGGACTCCCGGACATGGCTACACCTTC. Drawing the rest from reference TRBV7-2 and TRBJ1-2, the complete variable domain is GAGVSQSPSNKVTEKGKDVELRCDPISGHTALYWYRQSLGQGLEFLIYFQGNSAPDKSGLPSDRFSAERTGGSVSTLTIQRTQQEDSAVYLCASSSIGTPGHGYTFGSGTRLTVV.

This clone has just a few counts. The J gene is TRBJ2-2, the V gene TRBV24-1; 7 bases match TRBD2. The ends lost 6 bases at V and 6 bases at J; junction bases unmatched: 6. This CDR3 comprises 14 residues. The germline gives CDR1 KGHDR, CDR2 SFDVKD. The CDR3, as DNA: TGTGCCACCAGTCGGACTAGTATCCCCGGGGAGCTGTTTTTT. Translated: CATSRTSIPGELFF.

A single count supports this clone. This chain links TRBV27 with TRBJ2-6, with TRBD1 matching 7 bases. CDR3 length equals 16 residues. Germline V CDR1 and CDR2: MNHEY, SMNVEV (reference sequence). Trimming removed 6 bases from V and 2 bases from J; junction bases left unmatched: 7. The CDR3 loop is CASRLTTGAGANVLTF. The CDR3 bases are TGTGCCAGCAGATTAACCACAGGGGCTGGGGCCAACGTCCTGACTTTC. Based on the CDR3 plus reference TRBV27 and TRBJ2-6, the full variable domain is EAQVTQNPRYLITVTGKKLTVTCSQNMNHEYMSWYRQDPGLGLRQIYYSMNVEVTDKGDVPEGYKVSRKEKRNFPLILESPSPNQTSLYFCASRLTTGAGANVLTFGAGSRLTVL.

Written as DNA, the CDR3 is TGCGCCAGCAGCCAAATCGGGGGGGTGTCCTACGAGCAGTACTTC. This sequence encodes CASSQIGGVSYEQYF. The V gene is TRBV4-1, the J gene TRBJ2-7; TRBD2 aligns across 8 bases. Trimming took 2 bases from V and 1 from J; bases not matched to a gene: 4. This CDR3 is built from 15 residues. Germline loops: CDR1 MGHRA, CDR2 YSYEKL.

This chain links TRBV3-1 (or the pseudogene TRBV3-2) with TRBJ1-1; 8 nucleotides match TRBD1. Germline V gene lookup returns CDR1 LGHDT and CDR2 YNNKEL (reference sequence). Trimming took 3 bases from V and 8 from J; bases not matched to a gene: 5. The CDR3 spans 13 residues. CDR3 loop: CASSQARTGEAFF. The CDR3 coding sequence is TGTGCCAGCAGCCAGGCGAGGACAGGGGAAGCTTTCTTT.

V gene TRBV24-1 combines with J gene TRBJ1-2; D gene ambiguous. The CDR3 totals 13 residues. Trimming pared 4 bases from V and 0 bases from J, leaving 5 bases between. The germline V gene encodes CDR1 KGHDR and CDR2 SFDVKD. The CDR3 DNA reads TGTGCCACCAGTGAAGGAGCTAACTATGGCTACACCTTC. Amino acid sequence: CATSEGANYGYTF.

The gene calls are TRBV7-3 and TRBJ2-3; 7 bases line up with TRBD2. With V trimmed by 2 bases and J by 5 bases, 7 bases remained unmatched. The CDR3 is made up of 15 amino acids. Germline CDR1 reads SGHTA; CDR2 reads FQGTGA. The CDR3 coding sequence is TGTGCCAGCAGCTTACCGGGAGGAGAGGGAGATACGCAGTATTTT. Residues: CASSLPGGEGDTQYF.

The J gene is TRBJ1-5, the V gene TRBV2; TRBD1 agrees at 7 bases. CDR3 length equals 16 residues. Germline CDR1 SNHLY, CDR2 FYNNEI. Trimming cost V 4 bases and J 1 base; bases outside gene matches: 7. CDR3 loop: CASSVGQAPSNQPQHF. CDR3 DNA: TGTGCCAGCAGTGTTGGACAGGCCCCGAGCAATCAGCCCCAGCATTTT.

V usage is TRBV30 and J usage is TRBJ1-1; a possible D gene is TRBD1 (5 bases). V dropped 8 bases and J dropped 0 bases, with 10 bases sitting between them. The CDR3 has 12 amino acids. CDR1 is GTSNPN and CDR2 is SVGIG in the germline V gene (reference sequence). DNA of the CDR3: TGTGCCGGAGGGGCAGTGAACACTGAAGCTTTCTTT. Protein sequence: CAGGAVNTEAFF.

The V call is TRBV5-6, the J call TRBJ1-2; D remains ambiguous. The CDR3 has 13 amino acids. From germline, CDR1 is SGHDT and CDR2 YYEEEE. V was clipped by 0 bases and J by 8 bases, with 11 bases between them. CDR3 DNA: TGTGCCAGCAGCTTGGGGCGCAGAGGCGGCTACACCTTC. This sequence encodes CASSLGRRGGYTF.

The genes are TRBV11-2 and TRBJ2-3, with 9 bases matching TRBD1. J gave up 4 bases and V 1 base, and 0 bases lay outside the gene matches. Germline V gene lookup returns CDR1 SGHAT and CDR2 FQNNGV. The length of the CDR3 is 14 residues. The CDR3 DNA follows: TGTGCCAGCAGCTTAGGACAGGGGGCAGATACGCAGTATTTT. As protein: CASSLGQGADTQYF.

The V and J genes are TRBV27 and TRBJ1-1; 9 positions match TRBD1. The CDR3 consists of 14 residues. CDR1 is MNHEY, CDR2 SMNVEV, per germline (reference sequence). Trimming cost V 6 bases and J 4 bases; bases outside gene matches: 6. This chain's CDR3 is CASSYRGRGTEAFF. As DNA, the CDR3 is TGTGCCAGCAGCTACAGGGGGCGAGGCACTGAAGCTTTCTTT.

The CDR3 DNA reads as TGTGCCAGCAGCCCGGGACAGGGTCAATACTATGGCTACACCTTC. Translated: CASSPGQGQYYGYTF. The chain joins TRBV5-4 to TRBJ1-2, with 9 bases fitting TRBD1. With 4 bases clipped from V and 3 bases from J, the junction kept 7 bases outside the gene matches. Per germline, CDR1 SGHNT and CDR2 YYREEE (reference sequence). This CDR3 comprises 15 residues.

In nucleotides, the CDR3 is TGTGCCAGCATGCGGAATAATGAAAAACTGTTTTTT. Translating it yields CASMRNNEKLFF. The rearrangement links TRBV12-3 or TRBV12-4 to TRBJ1-4; D is unclear. The CDR3 extends over 12 amino acids. Between the trimmed V and J ends, which lost 7 bases and 4 bases, there was a span of 7 bases.

This clone has only a few counts. Here the CDR3 DNA reads TGTGCCAGTGGATCCACTAGCGGGACCGAGCAGTTCTTC. This codes for CASGSTSGTEQFF. The chain joins TRBV7-3 to TRBJ2-1, with TRBD2 matching 10 bases. CDR3 length equals 13 residues. Germline CDR1 is SGHTA and CDR2 is FQGTGA. V shed 9 bases, J shed 10 bases, and the junction held 9 bases outside the gene matches.

This sequence joins TRBV19 and TRBJ1-3; possible D gene TRBD1, 6 bases. V was trimmed by 9 bases and J by 4 bases, leaving 19 bases between them. From germline, CDR1 is LNHDA and CDR2 SQIVND (reference sequence). The CDR3 is made up of 15 amino acids. CDR3 coding DNA: TGTGCCAGCCTCTCGCGGGGGGCGAGAGGAAACACCATATATTTT. It yields the protein CASLSRGARGNTIYF. Variable domain in full (rest from reference TRBV19 and TRBJ1-3): DGGITQSPKYLFRKEGQNVTLSCEQNLNHDAMYWYRQDPGQGLRLIYYSQIVNDFQKGDIAEGYSVSREKKESFPLTVTSAQKNPTAFYLCASLSRGARGNTIYFGEGSWLTVV.

This clone was seen only once. V usage is TRBV10-3 and J usage is TRBJ2-3; the D is unclear. CDR3 size: 14 residues. The V end was cut by 8 bases, the J end by 2 bases, with 14 bases between. Germline V gene sequence: CDR1 ENHRY, CDR2 SYGVKD. This chain's CDR3 is CAILAAVATDTQYF. The CDR3 bases are TGTGCCATCTTGGCGGCGGTAGCCACAGATACGCAGTATTTT.

The genes are TRBV19 and TRBJ1-1, with 7 bases fitting TRBD1. The germline gives CDR1 LNHDA, CDR2 SQIVND (reference sequence). J was trimmed by 1 base and V by 3 bases; bases with no gene match: 11. The CDR3 extends over 17 amino acids. This CDR3 reads CASSITPGGWWNTEAFF. The CDR3 DNA reads as TGTGCCAGTAGTATCACCCCAGGGGGGTGGTGGAACACTGAAGCTTTCTTT.

This chain links TRBV2 with TRBJ2-7; D is perhaps TRBD1 (6 bases). Germline CDR1 is SNHLY and CDR2 is FYNNEI. The CDR3 has 15 residues. Trimming took off 6 bases at V and 0 bases at J, with 15 bases between the two ends. The CDR3 DNA reads TGTGCCAGCAGCCAAGACAGGAGTTTCTCCTACGAGCAGTACTTC. Translation: CASSQDRSFSYEQYF. The complete variable domain, with remaining parts taken from reference TRBV2 and TRBJ2-7, reads EPEVTQTPSHQVTQMGQEVILRCVPISNHLYFYWYRQILGQKVEFLVSFYNNEISEKSEIFDDQFSVERPDGSNFTLKIRSTKLEDSAMYFCASSQDRSFSYEQYFGPGTRLTVT.

The chain recombines TRBV11-1 with TRBJ2-3, with 10 nucleotides matching TRBD2. CDR1 and CDR2 from the germline V gene are SGHAT and FQDESV (reference sequence). V dropped 6 bases and J dropped 1; count of bases not matched to a gene: 4. CDR3 length equals 15 residues. In DNA form, the CDR3 reads TGTGCCAGCAGTCCCACTAGCGGGGGCACAGATACGCAGTATTTT. It codes for CASSPTSGGTDTQYF.

The rearrangement uses TRBV21-1 and TRBJ1-6. TRBV21-1 is listed as a pseudogene. This CDR3 is built from 13 residues. CDR3 in amino acids: CATYSGRYSPLHF. The CDR3 bases are TGTGCCACCTATTCAGGGAGGTATTCACCCCTCCACTTT.

J is TRBJ2-1 and V is TRBV4-2; D is possibly TRBD2 (6 bases). Trimming removed 0 bases at V and 5 bases at J, with 11 bases between. Germline V gene sequence: CDR1 LGHNA, CDR2 YNFKEQ. This CDR3 is 15 amino acids long. The CDR3 DNA reads as TGTGCCAGCAGCCAAGATAGGGCGGGGCACAATGAGCAGTTCTTC. It encodes CASSQDRAGHNEQFF.